The T cell receptor beta chain described here comes from a study of blood T cells in healthy people across ages. A second PCR, run for about 7 to 11 cycles, used a sample-barcoded 5' primer plus a J-beta primer mix. From each sample, at least 3 million paired-end reads containing CDR3 were obtained. TCRdb used MiXCR to reprocess the 5' RACE reads, holding one entry per CDR3 protein. The sample gives approximately 900,000 distinct CDR3 sequences, roughly 43% of which show up once; over 10% is in the top ten. This clonotype has only a few counts. Antigen: not known. Healthy Russian Caucasian donors spanned ages roughly 6 to 90 years. Extracted total RNA amounted to at least 6 micrograms for each sample. Trimming pared 7 bases from V and 2 bases from J, leaving 12 bases between. This CDR3 is built from 13 residues. Germline CDR1 DFQATT, CDR2 SNEGSKA (reference sequence). Findings and caveats of the study: Investigators viewed diversity estimates from one million T cells as underestimates, the study reported.

Sequencing used blood. V usage is TRBV20-1 and J usage is TRBJ1-5, with D tentatively TRBD1 (5 bases). The clonotype was recovered from a young man in good health. The CDR3 DNA is TGCAGTGTCCTCAGGGACGGCAATCAGCCCCAGCATTTT. Its protein product is CSVLRDGNQPQHF.